Following are 24 T cell receptor beta chains from one sample sequenced in a study of shared clonotypes between healthy human individuals. Sequenced by immunoSEQ multiplex PCR; TCRdb stores in-frame clones only, minus some. The data hold fewer than 3 million clones, with roughly 92% observed a single time. Sequences were obtained from naive CD4+ T cells from PBMCs. Subset described: CD45RA+ positively selected. Every receptor here comes from a man aged 18 to 35 in good health. Some clones in this sample may be carry-over from other donors' samples.

Turning to this clone: The same CDR3 can be traced to other DNA sequences in this sample. The rearrangement joins TRBV6-5 to TRBJ1-2; D not certain. Trimming pared 2 bases from V and 5 bases from J, leaving 9 bases between. The V gene's germline CDR1 is MNHEY and CDR2 SVGAGI. This CDR3 region has 13 residues. CDR3 region: CASSYGRGYGYTF. Here the CDR3 DNA reads TGTGCCAGCAGTTACGGGCGCGGGTATGGCTACACCTTC.

V and J are TRBV5-1 and TRBJ2-7, with TRBD1 identical over 10 bases. The CDR3 extends over 21 amino acids. V lost 0 bases to trimming and J lost 0 bases; unmatched junction nucleotides: 18. Looked up from germline, CDR1 is SGHRS and CDR2 is YFSETQ. For the CDR3, the DNA is TGCGCCAGCAGCTTGGTGCCGGGACAGGGGTCTGGCAGGTCCTTCTCCTACGAGCAGTACTTC. Translating gives CASSLVPGQGSGRSFSYEQYF.

The V call is TRBV6-5, the J call TRBJ1-1; D gene unclear. The CDR3 covers 13 residues. V lost 11 bases and J 3 bases, leaving 16 bases between the germline ends. CDR1 and CDR2 from the germline V gene are MNHEY and SVGAGI. Written as DNA, the CDR3 is TGTGCCGTCCACTCCGGGTCCCACACTGAAGCTTTCTTT. Residues: CAVHSGSHTEAFF.

The chain carries TRBV28 and TRBJ1-2, with D possibly TRBD1 on 5 matching bases. The CDR3 runs to 13 residues. Germline CDR1 MDHEN, CDR2 SYDVKM. V was cut by 5 bases and J by 7 bases, with 14 bases left in between. The DNA for the CDR3 is TGTGCCAGCAGTCGGGGGGTAGGAGGTGGCTACACCTTC. This codes for CASSRGVGGGYTF.

The CDR3 DNA reads as TGTGCCAGCAGCCACCAGGGGCCTATTAATCAGCCCCAGCATTTT. Protein sequence: CASSHQGPINQPQHF. The chain uses TRBV28 and TRBJ1-5; D may be TRBD1 (6 bases). Germline-derived CDR1 and CDR2 are MDHEN and SYDVKM. This CDR3 has 15 residues. V was shortened by 6 bases and J by 4 bases, with 16 bases between the two germline ends.

In its sample, this clone was seen once. The chain has TRBV28 and TRBJ1-5; D is uncertain. The germline V gene encodes CDR1 MDHEN and CDR2 SYDVKM. The CDR3 runs to 14 residues. The V end was cut by 5 bases, the J end by 3 bases, with 11 bases between. CDR3 loop: CASSPWRLNQPQHF. As DNA, the CDR3 is TGTGCCAGCAGTCCGTGGCGGCTCAATCAGCCCCAGCATTTT.

In its sample, this clone was seen once. The chain has TRBV28 and TRBJ2-6; no definite D call. This CDR3 has 16 residues. Trimming pared 3 bases from V and 1 base from J, leaving 10 bases between. Germline V gene data show CDR1 as MDHEN and CDR2 as SYDVKM. The CDR3 nucleotides read TGTGCCAGCAGTTTTTGGAGTCAATCTGGGGCCAACGTCCTGACTTTC. Translated: CASSFWSQSGANVLTF.

This clone has more than one count but fewer than ten. The same CDR3 is also encoded by other DNA sequences in this sample. The chain is built from TRBV5-4 and TRBJ2-2; D gene ambiguous. The germline V and J ends were trimmed by 0 bases and 3 bases, with 0 bases remaining between them. This CDR3 contains 12 residues. Germline loops: CDR1 SGHNT, CDR2 YYREEE (reference sequence). The CDR3: CASSLDTGELFF. For the CDR3, the DNA is TGTGCCAGCAGCTTGGACACCGGGGAGCTGTTTTTT. Filled out from reference TRBV5-4 and TRBJ2-2, the complete variable domain reads ETGVTQSPTHLIKTRGQQVTLRCSSQSGHNTVSWYQQALGQGPQFIFQYYREEENGRGNFPPRFSGLQFPNYSSELNVNALELDDSALYLCASSLDTGELFFGEGSRLTVL.

This sequence joins TRBV19 and TRBJ2-2, with 11 bases lining up with TRBD1. Per the germline V gene, CDR1 is LNHDA and CDR2 is SQIVND (reference sequence). V was pared by 5 bases and J by 4 bases, with 6 bases of the junction left unmatched. The CDR3 contains 16 residues. CDR3 sequence: CASSQGTGGTTGELFF. CDR3 DNA: TGTGCCAGTAGTCAGGGGACAGGGGGAACCACCGGGGAGCTGTTTTTT.

The chain employs TRBV28 and TRBJ1-4; D gene ambiguous. CDR3 length: 15 residues. Germline lookup yields CDR1 MDHEN and CDR2 SYDVKM. Trimming shortened V by 7 bases and J by 8 bases, and 20 bases separated the two germline ends. CDR3 residues: CASNTNRGSREKLFF. CDR3 DNA sequence: TGTGCCAGCAACACGAACCGGGGAAGTCGGGAAAAACTGTTTTTT.

The V gene is TRBV5-4, the J gene TRBJ2-1; D is unresolved. CDR3 length: 14 amino acids. CDR1 and CDR2 from the germline V gene are SGHNT and YYREEE (reference sequence). V was cut by 7 bases and J by 0 bases, with 11 bases left in between. Here the CDR3 DNA reads TGTGCCAGCTCTGCCGTTAACTCCTACAATGAGCAGTTCTTC. Protein: CASSAVNSYNEQFF.

The gene calls are TRBV11-2 and TRBJ1-1; the D is unclear. The CDR3 runs 15 residues. V shed 1 base and J shed 4 bases, with 13 bases lying between them. CDR1 is SGHAT and CDR2 is FQNNGV in the germline V gene. DNA of the CDR3: TGTGCCAGCAGCTTAGTGGAGGTCCCCGGCACTGAAGCTTTCTTT. The encoded protein is CASSLVEVPGTEAFF.

As concerns this clone: This sample includes further DNA sequences coding for the same CDR3. The chain couples TRBV5-1 to TRBJ2-7; the D is unclear. The CDR3 runs 12 residues. Germline assignment: CDR1 SGHRS and CDR2 YFSETQ. Trimming left V 0 bases short and J 2 bases short, with 3 bases between. Here the CDR3 reads CASSLEPYEQYF. The CDR3 region has the DNA TGCGCCAGCAGCTTGGAGCCCTACGAGCAGTACTTC.

On this clone: Mismatch with germline at one junction end may stem from a read error. The genes are TRBV5-3 and TRBJ1-4, with a possible D match to TRBD1 (5 bases). TRBV5-3 is placed among ORFs of uncertain function. This CDR3 is 14 amino acids long. Here the CDR3 DNA reads TGTGCCAGAAGCGTACAATTTACCGGACACCCTGGGGCGTTT. Amino acids: CARSVQFTGHPGAF.

V and J are TRBV6-5 and TRBJ1-1; the D gene is possibly TRBD1 (6 bases). The V gene lost 8 bases and the J gene lost 2 bases, with 15 bases spanning the gap. This CDR3 has 14 residues. Germline assignment: CDR1 MNHEY and CDR2 SVGAGI. The CDR3 spells CASHKPGDNTEAFF. In DNA form, the CDR3 reads TGTGCCAGCCATAAGCCAGGGGATAACACTGAAGCTTTCTTT.

The genes are TRBV14 and TRBJ2-7; TRBD2 agrees at 8 bases. The CDR3 totals 15 residues. Per the germline V gene, CDR1 is SGHDN and CDR2 is FVKESK. V lost 5 bases and J lost 6; bases outside the gene matches: 12. The CDR3 DNA follows: TGTGCCAGCAGCGTAGGATACGGGAGGGCCGGCGAGCAGTACTTC. Its protein product is CASSVGYGRAGEQYF.

The CDR3 coding sequence is TGTGCCAGCAGCTTAGGCCTCCGGGGAGCTTTCTTT. Translating gives CASSLGLRGAFF. The gene calls are TRBV13 and TRBJ1-1; no clear D. Germline loops: CDR1 PRHDT, CDR2 FYEKMQ (reference sequence). The CDR3 runs to 12 residues. The V and J ends lost 0 bases and 10 bases respectively, with 9 bases between them.

This clone occurred once. V usage is TRBV28 and J usage is TRBJ2-3, with 9 bases lining up with TRBD1. Germline CDR1 and CDR2: MDHEN and SYDVKM. The CDR3 extends over 17 amino acids. With 2 bases clipped from V and 4 bases from J, the junction kept 10 bases outside the gene matches. CDR3 DNA: TGTGCCAGCAGTTTACCCAGGACAGGGGTTGTGCCAGATACGCAGTATTTT. It yields the protein CASSLPRTGVVPDTQYF.

This clone has only a few counts. The sample carries other DNA sequences with the same CDR3. The chain couples TRBV5-1 to TRBJ2-5; D is possibly TRBD1 (6 bases). Germline V CDR1 and CDR2: SGHRS, YFSETQ. The CDR3 has 14 amino acids. Between the trimmed V and J ends, which lost 0 bases and 3 bases, there was a span of 9 bases. Written as DNA, the CDR3 is TGCGCCAGCAGCTTGGGGGCAGGGGAAGAGACCCAGTACTTC. This codes for CASSLGAGEETQYF.

Here the CDR3 reads CASSSLPGSEAFF. CDR3 in DNA: TGTGCCAGCAGTTCCCTTCCGGGCAGTGAAGCTTTCTTT. The chain combines TRBV27 with TRBJ1-1; D ambiguous. The V end lost 4 bases, the J end lost 7 bases, and 13 bases lay between the germline ends. The CDR3 runs 13 residues. Germline CDR1 reads MNHEY; CDR2 reads SMNVEV (reference sequence).

This sequence joins TRBV5-4 and TRBJ2-1; 8 bases map to TRBD2. V was clipped by 4 bases and J by 4 bases; unmatched bases: 16. CDR1 and CDR2 (germline): SGHNT, YYREEE (reference sequence). The CDR3 length is 18 residues. CDR3 amino acids: CASSPRPEVAGLYNEQFF. The CDR3 nucleotides are TGTGCCAGCAGCCCGAGGCCGGAGGTAGCGGGGTTGTACAATGAGCAGTTCTTC. The full variable domain, in which reference TRBV5-4 and TRBJ2-1 provide the parts outside the CDR3, is ETGVTQSPTHLIKTRGQQVTLRCSSQSGHNTVSWYQQALGQGPQFIFQYYREEENGRGNFPPRFSGLQFPNYSSELNVNALELDDSALYLCASSPRPEVAGLYNEQFFGPGTRLTVL.

The genes are TRBV5-1 and TRBJ1-3; D remains unclear. Germline V lookup: CDR1 SGHRS, CDR2 YFSETQ. The CDR3 covers 15 residues. V lost 4 bases and J lost 0, with 11 bases in between. The chain's CDR3 is CASSQTPNSGNTIYF. The CDR3 DNA sequence: TGCGCCAGCAGCCAGACACCAAACTCTGGAAACACCATATATTTT. Combining the CDR3 with reference TRBV5-1 and TRBJ1-3 gives the whole variable domain KAGVTQTPRYLIKTRGQQVTLSCSPISGHRSVSWYQQTPGQGLQFLFEYFSETQRNKGNFPGRFSGRQFSNSRSEMNVSTLELGDSALYLCASSQTPNSGNTIYFGEGSWLTVV.

V usage is TRBV5-1 and J usage is TRBJ1-2; D is ambiguous. CDR1 is SGHRS, CDR2 YFSETQ, per germline. V dropped 4 bases and J dropped 7 bases, with 8 bases sitting between them. The CDR3 loop spans 11 amino acids. CDR3 loop: CASSAGSGYTF. Written as DNA, the CDR3 is TGCGCCAGCAGCGCGGGTTCTGGCTACACCTTC.

V gene TRBV19 combines with J gene TRBJ2-7; no firm D call. Trimming took 7 bases from V and 6 from J, leaving 16 bases between them. The length of the CDR3 is 13 residues. Germline V gene lookup returns CDR1 LNHDA and CDR2 SQIVND (reference sequence). The CDR3 loop is CASTGYTPGEQYF. The CDR3 region has the DNA TGTGCCAGTACAGGTTATACTCCAGGCGAGCAGTACTTC.